This TCR beta chain derives from a study of T cell responses to AZD1222 COVID-19 vaccine. Study details: Whether given at about 4 or about 12 weeks, second doses were pooled. The study's findings and limits: Nearly half of spike-specific TCRs reportedly target unmutated variant regions.

As regards this clone: Its antigen is undetermined.

Trimming removed 3 bases from V and 4 bases from J; junction bases left unmatched: 12. The CDR3 has 18 residues. CDR1 is MDHEN and CDR2 is SYDVKM in the germline V gene. Sequenced by immunoSEQ multiplex PCR; TCRdb stores in-frame clones only, minus some. This sample yields roughly 150,000 clones, of which less than 95% are seen a single time; approximately 4% belongs to the top ten. The source was peripheral blood, collected on day 0 of AZD1222 vaccination. This TCR derives from an adult in good health. The chain employs TRBV28 and TRBJ2-2; 9 nucleotides line up with TRBD2. CDR3 in DNA: TGTGCCAGCAGTTTGTGGGGAGCGGCGGGAGGGCCCACCGGGGAGCTGTTTTTT. It yields the protein CASSLWGAAGGPTGELFF.